This T cell receptor (beta chain) was retrieved from a study of blood T cells in healthy people across ages. Study observations and caveats: TCR beta diversity correlated strongly with naive T cell percentage. Long-lived donors carried more naive CD4+ cells and greater diversity than aged donors. The recorded TCR beta diversity per million T cells decreased in a roughly linear manner with age.

Sample-barcoded 5' priming and a J-beta primer mix drove a second PCR of roughly 7 to 11 cycles. TCRdb re-called the 5' RACE reads with MiXCR, one entry per CDR3 protein. The sample consists of approximately 2,000,000 distinct CDR3 sequences, approximately 40% of them appearing once. This CDR3 has 14 amino acids. Trimming took 6 bases from V and 8 from J, leaving 19 bases between them. The V gene's germline CDR1 is MNHNY and CDR2 SVGAGI (reference sequence). Every sample yielded at least 6.5 million isolated PBMCs. A word on this clonotype: Antigen specificity is unknown.

The specimen sequenced was blood. The chain is built from TRBV6-6 and TRBJ1-1; D is perhaps TRBD1 (5 bases). This TCR came from a human donor in good health. This CDR3 reads CASSPPAGYNEAFF. DNA for the CDR3: TGTGCCAGCAGCCCCCCGGCAGGGTACAACGAAGCTTTCTTT.